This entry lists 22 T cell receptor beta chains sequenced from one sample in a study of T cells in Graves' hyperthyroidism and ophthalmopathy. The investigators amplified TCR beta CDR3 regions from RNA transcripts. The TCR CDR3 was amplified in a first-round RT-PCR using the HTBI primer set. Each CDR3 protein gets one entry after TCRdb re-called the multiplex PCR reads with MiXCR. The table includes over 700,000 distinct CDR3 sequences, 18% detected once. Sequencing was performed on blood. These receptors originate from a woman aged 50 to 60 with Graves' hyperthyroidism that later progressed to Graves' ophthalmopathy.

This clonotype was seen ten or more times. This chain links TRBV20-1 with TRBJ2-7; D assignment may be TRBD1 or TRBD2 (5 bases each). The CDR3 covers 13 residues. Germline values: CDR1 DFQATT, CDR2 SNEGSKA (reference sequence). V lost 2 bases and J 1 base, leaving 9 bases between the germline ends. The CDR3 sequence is CSARSGPSYEQYF. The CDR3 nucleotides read TGCAGTGCTAGATCGGGGCCATCCTACGAGCAGTACTTC.

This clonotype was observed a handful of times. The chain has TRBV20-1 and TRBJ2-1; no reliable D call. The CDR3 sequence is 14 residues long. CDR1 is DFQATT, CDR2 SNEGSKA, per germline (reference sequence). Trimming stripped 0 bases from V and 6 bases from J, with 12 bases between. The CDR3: CSARDWQEINEQFF. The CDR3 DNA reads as TGCAGTGCTAGAGATTGGCAGGAGATCAATGAGCAGTTCTTC.

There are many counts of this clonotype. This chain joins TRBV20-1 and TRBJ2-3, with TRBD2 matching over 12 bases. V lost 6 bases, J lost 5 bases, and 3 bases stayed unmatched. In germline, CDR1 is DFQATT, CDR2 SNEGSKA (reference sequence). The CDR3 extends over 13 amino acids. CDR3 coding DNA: TGCAGTGCAAGACTAGCGGGGGAAGATACGCAGTATTTT. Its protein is CSARLAGEDTQYF.

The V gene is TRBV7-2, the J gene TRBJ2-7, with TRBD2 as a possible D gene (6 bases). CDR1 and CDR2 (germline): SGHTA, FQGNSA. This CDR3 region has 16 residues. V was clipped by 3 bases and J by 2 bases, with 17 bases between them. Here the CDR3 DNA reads TGTGCCAGCAGCTTGGACATCGGGGGTATAACCTACGAGCAGTACTTC. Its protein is CASSLDIGGITYEQYF.

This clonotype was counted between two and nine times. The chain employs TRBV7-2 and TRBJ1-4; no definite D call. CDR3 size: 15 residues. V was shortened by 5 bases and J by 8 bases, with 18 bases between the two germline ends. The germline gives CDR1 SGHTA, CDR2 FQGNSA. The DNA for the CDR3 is TGTGCCAGCAGCATCCCGTGGGTTCATGGGGAAAAACTGTTTTTT. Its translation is CASSIPWVHGEKLFF. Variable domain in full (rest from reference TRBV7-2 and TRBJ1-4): GAGVSQSPSNKVTEKGKDVELRCDPISGHTALYWYRQSLGQGLEFLIYFQGNSAPDKSGLPSDRFSAERTGGSVSTLTIQRTQQEDSAVYLCASSIPWVHGEKLFFGSGTQLSVL.

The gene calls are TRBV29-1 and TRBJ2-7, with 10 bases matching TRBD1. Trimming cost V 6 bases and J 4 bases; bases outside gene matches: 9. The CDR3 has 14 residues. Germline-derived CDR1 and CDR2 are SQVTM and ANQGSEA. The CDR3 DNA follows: TGCAGCGTAGTAGGACAGGGGGAACGGTACGAGCAGTACTTC. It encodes CSVVGQGERYEQYF.

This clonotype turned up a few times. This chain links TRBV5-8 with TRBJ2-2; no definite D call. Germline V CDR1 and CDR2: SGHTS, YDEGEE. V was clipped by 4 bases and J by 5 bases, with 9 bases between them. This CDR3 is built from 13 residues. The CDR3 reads CASSVTFTGELFF. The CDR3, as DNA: TGTGCCAGCAGCGTGACTTTTACCGGGGAGCTGTTTTTT.

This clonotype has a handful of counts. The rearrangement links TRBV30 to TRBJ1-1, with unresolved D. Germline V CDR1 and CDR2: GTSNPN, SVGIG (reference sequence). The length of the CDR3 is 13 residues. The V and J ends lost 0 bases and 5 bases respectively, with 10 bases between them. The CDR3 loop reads CAWSVRMRTEAFF. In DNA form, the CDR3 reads TGTGCCTGGAGTGTACGTATGAGGACTGAAGCTTTCTTT. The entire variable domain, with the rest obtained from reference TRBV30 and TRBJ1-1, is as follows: SQTIHQWPATLVQPVGSPLSLECTVEGTSNPNLYWYRQAAGRGLQLLFYSVGIGQISSEVPQNLSASRPQDRQFILSSKKLLLSDSGFYLCAWSVRMRTEAFFGQGTRLTVV.

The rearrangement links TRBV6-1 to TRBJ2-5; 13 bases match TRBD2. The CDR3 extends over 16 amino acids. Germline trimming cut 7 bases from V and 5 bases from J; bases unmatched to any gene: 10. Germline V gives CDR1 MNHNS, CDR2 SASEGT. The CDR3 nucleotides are TGTGCCAGCACCAAACTAGCGGGGGGGTATGGGGAGACCCAGTACTTC. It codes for CASTKLAGGYGETQYF.

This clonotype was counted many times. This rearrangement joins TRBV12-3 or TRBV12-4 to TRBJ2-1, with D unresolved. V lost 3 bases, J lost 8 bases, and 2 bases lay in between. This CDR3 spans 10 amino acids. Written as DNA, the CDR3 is TGTGCCAGCAGTTTGTATGAGCAGTTCTTC. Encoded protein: CASSLYEQFF.

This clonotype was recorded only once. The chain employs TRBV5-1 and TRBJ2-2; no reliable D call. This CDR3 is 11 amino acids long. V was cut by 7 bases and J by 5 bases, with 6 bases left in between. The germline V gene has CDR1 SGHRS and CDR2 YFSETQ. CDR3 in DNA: TGCGCCAGCGGGTTAACCGGGGAGCTGTTTTTT. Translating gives CASGLTGELFF.

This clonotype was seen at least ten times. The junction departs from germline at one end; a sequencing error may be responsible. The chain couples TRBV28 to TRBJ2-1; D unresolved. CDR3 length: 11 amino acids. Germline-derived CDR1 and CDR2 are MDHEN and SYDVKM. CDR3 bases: TGTGCCAGCAGTCCCTACGATGAGCAGTTCTTC. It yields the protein CASSPYDEQFF.

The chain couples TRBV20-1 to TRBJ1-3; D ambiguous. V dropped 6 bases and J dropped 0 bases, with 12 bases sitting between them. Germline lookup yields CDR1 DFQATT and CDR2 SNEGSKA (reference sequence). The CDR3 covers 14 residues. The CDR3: CSAEILDSGNTIYF. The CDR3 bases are TGCAGTGCCGAGATCTTAGACTCTGGAAACACCATATATTTT.

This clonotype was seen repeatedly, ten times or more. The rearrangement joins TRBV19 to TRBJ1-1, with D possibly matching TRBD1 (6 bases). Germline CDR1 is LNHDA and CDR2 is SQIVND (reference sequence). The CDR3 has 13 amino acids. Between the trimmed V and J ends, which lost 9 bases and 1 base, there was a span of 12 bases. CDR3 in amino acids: CASSWTENTEAFF. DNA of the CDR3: TGTGCCAGCAGCTGGACAGAGAACACTGAAGCTTTCTTT.

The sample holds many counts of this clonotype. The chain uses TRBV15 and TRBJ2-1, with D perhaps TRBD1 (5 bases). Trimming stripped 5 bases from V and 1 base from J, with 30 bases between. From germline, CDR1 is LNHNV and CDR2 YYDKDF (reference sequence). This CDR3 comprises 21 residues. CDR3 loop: CATSSKGLDNRRTSSYNEQFF. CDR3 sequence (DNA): TGTGCCACCAGCTCAAAGGGTTTGGACAACCGCCGTACAAGTTCCTACAATGAGCAGTTCTTC.

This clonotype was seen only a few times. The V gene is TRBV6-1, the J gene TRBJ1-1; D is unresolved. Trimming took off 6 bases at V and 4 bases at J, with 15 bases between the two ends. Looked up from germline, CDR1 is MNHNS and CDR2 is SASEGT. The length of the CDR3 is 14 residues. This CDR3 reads CASSSPSESTEAFF. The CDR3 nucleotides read TGTGCCAGCAGCTCGCCATCAGAGTCCACTGAAGCTTTCTTT.

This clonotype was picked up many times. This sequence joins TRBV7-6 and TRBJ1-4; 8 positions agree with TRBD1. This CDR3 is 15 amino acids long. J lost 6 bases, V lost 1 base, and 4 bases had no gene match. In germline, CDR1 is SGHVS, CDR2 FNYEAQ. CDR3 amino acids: CASSLGGTGDEKLFF. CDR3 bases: TGTGCCAGCAGCTTAGGCGGGACAGGTGATGAAAAACTGTTTTTT.

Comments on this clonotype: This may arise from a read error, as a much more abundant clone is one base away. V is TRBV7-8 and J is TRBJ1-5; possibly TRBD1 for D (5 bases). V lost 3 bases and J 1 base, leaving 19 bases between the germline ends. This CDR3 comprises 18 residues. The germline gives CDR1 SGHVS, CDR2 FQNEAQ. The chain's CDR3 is CASSFRSGREWSNQPQHF. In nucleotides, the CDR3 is TGTGCCAGCAGCTTTCGCTCAGGGAGGGAATGGAGCAATCAGCCCCAGCATTTT.

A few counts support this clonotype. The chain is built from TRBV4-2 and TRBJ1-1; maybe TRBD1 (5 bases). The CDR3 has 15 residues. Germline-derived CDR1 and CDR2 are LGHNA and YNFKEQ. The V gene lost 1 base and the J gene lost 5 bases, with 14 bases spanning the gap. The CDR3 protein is CASSQVSPGKTEAFF. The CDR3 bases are TGTGCCAGCAGCCAAGTAAGTCCAGGGAAAACTGAAGCTTTCTTT.

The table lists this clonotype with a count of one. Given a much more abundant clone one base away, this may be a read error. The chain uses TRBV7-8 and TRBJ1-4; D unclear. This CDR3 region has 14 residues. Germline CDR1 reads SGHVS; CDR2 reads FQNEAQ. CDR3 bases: TGTGCCAGCAGGGATCGGGAAGGGAATGAAAACCTGTTTTTT. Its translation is CASRDREGNENLFF. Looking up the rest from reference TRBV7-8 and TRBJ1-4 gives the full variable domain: GAGVSQSPRYKVAKRGQDVALRCDPISGHVSLFWYQQALGQGPEFLTYFQNEAQLDKSGLPSDRFFAERPEGSVSTLKIQRTQQEDSAVYLCASRDREGNENLFFGSGTQLSVL.

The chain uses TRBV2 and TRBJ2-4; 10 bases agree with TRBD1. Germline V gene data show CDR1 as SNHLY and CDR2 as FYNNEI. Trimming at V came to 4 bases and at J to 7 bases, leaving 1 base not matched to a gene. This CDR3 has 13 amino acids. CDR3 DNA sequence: TGTGCCAGCAGTGCGGGACAGGGGAACATTCAGTACTTC. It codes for CASSAGQGNIQYF.

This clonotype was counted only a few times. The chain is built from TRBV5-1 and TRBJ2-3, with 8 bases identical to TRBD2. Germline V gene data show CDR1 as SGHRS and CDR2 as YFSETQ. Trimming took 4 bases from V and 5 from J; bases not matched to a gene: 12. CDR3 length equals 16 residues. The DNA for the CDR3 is TGCGCCAGCAGCCCCGGGGGGGGCGGGAGAAGAGATACGCAGTATTTT. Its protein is CASSPGGGGRRDTQYF.